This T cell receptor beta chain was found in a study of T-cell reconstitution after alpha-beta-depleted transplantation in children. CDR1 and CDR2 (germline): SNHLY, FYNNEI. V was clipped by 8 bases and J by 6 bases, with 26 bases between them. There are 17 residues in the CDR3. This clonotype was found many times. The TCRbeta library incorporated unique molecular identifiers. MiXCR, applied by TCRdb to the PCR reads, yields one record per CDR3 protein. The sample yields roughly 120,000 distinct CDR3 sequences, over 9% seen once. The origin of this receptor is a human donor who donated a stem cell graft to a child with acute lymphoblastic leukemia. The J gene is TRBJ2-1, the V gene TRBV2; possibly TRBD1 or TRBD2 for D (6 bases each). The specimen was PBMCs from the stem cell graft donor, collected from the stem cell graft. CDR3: CASLSPPPLKGGNEQFF. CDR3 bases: TGTGCCAGCCTTAGCCCGCCACCGCTTAAGGGGGGCAATGAGCAGTTCTTC.